Included here is one TCR beta chain sequence, with context. CDR1 and CDR2 from the germline V gene are SGHRS and YFSETQ. Trimming took 0 bases from V and 1 from J, leaving 11 bases between them. The CDR3 length is 16 residues. Measured with immunoSEQ multiplex PCR; TCRdb has only the in-frame clones, and not every one. The table shows some 260,000 clones, with around three quarters occurring only once. These data are taken from a study of blood T cell repertoires in COVID-19. The chain is built from TRBV5-1 and TRBJ2-1, with D possibly matching TRBD2 (5 bases). Sequencing was done on a sample of peripheral blood. The receptor was isolated from a woman older than 75 with acute or convalescent COVID-19. The CDR3 region is CASSLVPTSSYNEQFF. In DNA, the CDR3 is TGCGCCAGCAGCTTGGTCCCCACTAGTTCCTACAATGAGCAGTTCTTC.